What follows describes a single TCR beta chain. No antigen is known for it. V trimming: 3 bases; J trimming: 4 bases; junction bases outside the gene matches: 5. CDR1 is SEHNR and CDR2 is FQNEAQ in the germline V gene (reference sequence). CDR3 length: 14 amino acids. Total RNA was extracted from unfractionated whole blood. The data belong to a study of human T cells and chemical hapten exposure. Study background: Per-sample TCR yield variability stemmed mainly from small pooled library volume differences. Regarding the study as a whole: Counts of TCRs above 1 in 1000 frequency stayed unchanged with DPC sensitization.

During construction of the library, unique molecular identifiers were attached to individual cDNA molecules for quantitative, reproducible TCR counting. Authors' methods: Sampled TCR counts reached a median of 95,638 per sample, with values ranging from roughly 20,000 to 700,000. MiXCR, run by TCRdb on the 5' RACE reads, gives a single entry per CDR3 protein. TCRdb's processing, not the study's, gives the V and J calls here. The table shows roughly 82,000 distinct CDR3 sequences, with about a sixth occurring only once. This chain uses TRBV7-9 with TRBJ2-7; 8 bases match TRBD1. The receptor was derived from a female donor in good health. CDR3 sequence reads: CASSFWDRRYEQYF. CDR3 DNA sequence: TGTGCCAGCAGCTTTTGGGACAGGCGGTACGAGCAGTACTTC.